Presented here are 12 T cell receptor beta chains from one specimen sequenced in a study of read filtering for tumor transcriptome and immune sequencing. From approximately 430 ng of RNA, a library with molecular barcoded alpha/delta and beta/gamma adaptors was made. TCRdb reanalysed the reads using MiXCR and keeps one entry per CDR3 protein. The sample comprises about 45,000 distinct CDR3 sequences, about 20% of which are singletons, and roughly 37% rests with the top ten. Sequencing was performed on a population of CD138-negative cells sorted from bone marrow. These TCRs come from a donor aged 40 or older with multiple myeloma.

This clonotype was seen ten or more times. The rearrangement links TRBV4-1 to TRBJ2-2; 9 bases line up with TRBD2. Per germline, CDR1 MGHRA and CDR2 YSYEKL. The CDR3 is 15 amino acids. The V segment lost 6 bases and the J segment 5 bases; nucleotides outside the gene matches: 7. The CDR3 sequence is CASRLEAGGTGELFF. In nucleotides, the CDR3 is TGCGCCAGCAGGTTGGAAGCGGGAGGTACCGGGGAGCTGTTTTTT.

At least ten counts were recorded for this clonotype. The chain joins TRBV6-5 to TRBJ2-1, with 13 bases matching TRBD2. Germline V gives CDR1 MNHEY, CDR2 SVGAGI. J lost 9 bases, V lost 6 bases, and 5 bases had no gene match. This CDR3 has 14 amino acids. The DNA of the CDR3 is TGTGCCAGCAGACTCGGACTAGCGGGAGTTGAGCAGTTCTTC. This encodes CASRLGLAGVEQFF.

This clonotype occurred a few times. The chain couples TRBV28 to TRBJ2-7; 11 bases agree with TRBD1. The CDR3 sequence is 14 residues long. V lost 8 bases, J lost 3 bases, and 6 bases stayed unmatched. Germline assignment: CDR1 MDHEN and CDR2 SYDVKM. The CDR3 nucleotides are TGTGCCAGCGGCCTCGGGACAGGGGGCTACGAGCAGTACTTC. Residues: CASGLGTGGYEQYF. The full variable domain, with the rest looked up from reference TRBV28 and TRBJ2-7, is DVKVTQSSRYLVKRTGEKVFLECVQDMDHENMFWYRQDPGLGLRLIYFSYDVKMKEKGDIPEGYSVSREKKERFSLILESASTNQTSMYLCASGLGTGGYEQYFGPGTRLTVT.

Many counts were recorded for this clonotype. The gene calls are TRBV20-1 and TRBJ2-3; 8 positions agree with TRBD2. The CDR3 runs 15 residues. Losses at the gene ends were 6 bases for V and 0 bases for J; bases not matched to a gene: 8. Germline V CDR1 and CDR2: DFQATT, SNEGSKA (reference sequence). CDR3 nucleotides: TGCAGTGCCCGCGTCTCTAGCGGGAGCACAGATACGCAGTATTTT. Translated, it gives CSARVSSGSTDTQYF.

This clonotype appeared many times. The rearrangement joins TRBV28 to TRBJ2-7, with TRBD1 matching over 7 bases. V shed 9 bases, J shed 7 bases, and the junction held 18 bases outside the gene matches. The CDR3 consists of 15 residues. In germline, CDR1 is MDHEN, CDR2 SYDVKM. CDR3 in DNA: TGTGCCAGTTTCGCTTGGGACGGAGGCAGGGGGGAGCAGTACTTC. Translating gives CASFAWDGGRGEQYF.

This clonotype was observed many times. In DNA form, the CDR3 reads TGTGCCAGCAGCCCCTCTCGGGACGTCGCTTTCTTT. Protein sequence: CASSPSRDVAFF. The rearrangement joins TRBV3-1 to TRBJ1-1; TRBD1 is a possible D gene (5 bases). CDR3 size: 12 residues. The germline gives CDR1 LGHDT, CDR2 YNNKEL (reference sequence). The V end was cut by 4 bases, the J end by 11 bases, with 14 bases between.

In this sample, this clonotype turned up many times. CDR3 DNA sequence: TGTGCCAGCAGTGCCTGGGGAAGGGACACTGAAGCTTTCTTT. It is translated as CASSAWGRDTEAFF. V gene TRBV12-3 or TRBV12-4 combines with J gene TRBJ1-1, with no clear D. With 5 bases removed from V and 3 bases from J, the gap between germline ends came to 13 bases. This CDR3 spans 14 amino acids.

This clonotype appeared many times. The V call is TRBV29-1, the J call TRBJ2-5; unclear D gene. V was clipped by 6 bases and J by 4 bases, with 12 bases between them. CDR1 and CDR2 from the germline V gene are SQVTM and ANQGSEA. The CDR3 covers 12 residues. The CDR3 sequence: CSVEKSLETQYF. The CDR3 DNA is TGCAGCGTAGAGAAAAGCCTAGAGACCCAGTACTTC.

This clonotype was detected ten times or more. The V gene is TRBV29-1, the J gene TRBJ2-1; TRBD2 agrees at 11 bases. The CDR3 runs 17 residues. Germline assignment: CDR1 SQVTM and CDR2 ANQGSEA. The trim removed 1 base at V and 4 bases at J, leaving 9 bases unmatched. CDR3 coding DNA: TGCAGCGTTGAAGGTCCCCTTAGCGGGGGGGTTTACAATGAGCAGTTCTTC. This sequence encodes CSVEGPLSGGVYNEQFF.

This clonotype was counted many times. This rearrangement joins TRBV6-4 to TRBJ2-2; D could derive from TRBD1 or TRBD2 (5 bases each). The germline V gene encodes CDR1 MRHNA and CDR2 SNTAGT. The CDR3 covers 15 residues. Trimming cost V 0 bases and J 6 bases, with 11 bases left between them. CDR3 nucleotide sequence: TGTGCCAGCAGTGACTCACCCGGGACCGCCGGGGAGCTGTTTTTT. Encoded protein: CASSDSPGTAGELFF.

J is TRBJ2-7 and V is TRBV13, with TRBD1 matching 11 bases. CDR1 and CDR2 from the germline V gene are PRHDT and FYEKMQ (reference sequence). The CDR3 covers 16 residues. Trimming cost V 5 bases and J 4 bases; bases outside gene matches: 10. This CDR3 reads CASSLGQGVAAYEQYF. The CDR3 DNA reads TGTGCCAGCAGCCTGGGACAGGGGGTGGCAGCTTACGAGCAGTACTTC.

This chain joins TRBV20-1 and TRBJ2-3; 11 nucleotides align to TRBD2. Looked up from germline, CDR1 is DFQATT and CDR2 is SNEGSKA (reference sequence). The CDR3 totals 17 residues. V lost 0 bases, J lost 5 bases, and 10 bases stayed unmatched. CDR3 nucleotides: TGCAGTGCTAGAGATTCCAGTGTGGGACTAGCGGTAGATACGCAGTATTTT. Amino acid sequence: CSARDSSVGLAVDTQYF.